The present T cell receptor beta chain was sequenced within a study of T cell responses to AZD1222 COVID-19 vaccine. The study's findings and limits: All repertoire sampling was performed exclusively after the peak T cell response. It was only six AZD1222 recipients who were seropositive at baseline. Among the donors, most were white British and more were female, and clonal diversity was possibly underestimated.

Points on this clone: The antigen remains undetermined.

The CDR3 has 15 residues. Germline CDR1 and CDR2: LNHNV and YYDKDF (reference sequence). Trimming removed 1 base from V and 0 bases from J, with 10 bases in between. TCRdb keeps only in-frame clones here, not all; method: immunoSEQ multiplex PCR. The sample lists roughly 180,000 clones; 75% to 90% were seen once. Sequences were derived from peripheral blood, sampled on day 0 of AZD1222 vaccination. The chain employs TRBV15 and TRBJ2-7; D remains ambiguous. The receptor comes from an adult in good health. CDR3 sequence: CATSRVAGSSYEQYF. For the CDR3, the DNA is TGTGCCACCAGCAGAGTGGCTGGGTCCTCCTACGAGCAGTACTTC.